This T cell receptor (beta chain) appears in the sequencing data of a study of cytomegalovirus exposure and HLA in healthy donors. Study outcomes and limitations: In a later analysis, DRB1 alleles had the most associated TCRs; HLA-C alleles the fewest.

On this clone itself: As yet, its antigen is unknown.

Trimming removed 5 bases at V and 3 bases at J, with 11 bases between. The CDR3 has 14 amino acids. Per the germline V gene, CDR1 is SGHVS and CDR2 is FQNEAQ. Primers included in the PCR were 60 Vbeta and 13 Jbeta primers. As processed by the authors: Some 80 million unique TCR beta chains, 9.5 million to 14 million shared, were counted in a later analysis. The assay was immunoSEQ multiplex PCR, and TCRdb's table has in-frame clones only and misses some. The V and J calls and clone size come from that table; D and trimming were worked out from the DNA. The repertoire holds under 200,000 clones, with roughly 87% as singletons. Healthy people donating bone marrow made up the donors.

This TCR derives from a woman between 25 and 40 years old in good health and CMV-seronegative. The genes are TRBV7-8 and TRBJ2-1; D might be TRBD2 (6 bases). Input material: PBMCs. As DNA, the CDR3 is TGTGCCAGCAGCCAACTAGCTGACTACAATGAGCAGTTCTTC. Amino acid sequence: CASSQLADYNEQFF.